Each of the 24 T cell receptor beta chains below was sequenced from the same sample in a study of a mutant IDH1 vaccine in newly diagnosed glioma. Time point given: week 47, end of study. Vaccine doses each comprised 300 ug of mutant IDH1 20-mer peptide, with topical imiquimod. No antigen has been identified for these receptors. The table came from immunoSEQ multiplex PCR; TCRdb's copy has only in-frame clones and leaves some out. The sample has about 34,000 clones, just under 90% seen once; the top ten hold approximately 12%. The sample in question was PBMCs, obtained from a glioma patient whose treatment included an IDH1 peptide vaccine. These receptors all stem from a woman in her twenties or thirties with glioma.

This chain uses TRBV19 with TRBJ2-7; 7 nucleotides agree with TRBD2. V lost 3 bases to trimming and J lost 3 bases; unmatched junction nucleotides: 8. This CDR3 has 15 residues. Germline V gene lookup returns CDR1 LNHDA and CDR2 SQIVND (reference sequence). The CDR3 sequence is CASSIGSGGNYEQYF. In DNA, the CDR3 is TGTGCCAGTAGTATCGGCTCCGGGGGGAACTACGAGCAGTACTTC.

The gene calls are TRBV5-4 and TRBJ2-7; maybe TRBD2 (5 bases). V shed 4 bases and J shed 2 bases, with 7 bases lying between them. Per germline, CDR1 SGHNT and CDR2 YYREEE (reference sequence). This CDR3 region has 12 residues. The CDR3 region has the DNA TGTGCCAGCAGCGCGGGCCCCTACGAGCAGTACTTC. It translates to CASSAGPYEQYF. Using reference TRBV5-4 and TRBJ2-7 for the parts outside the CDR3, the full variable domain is ETGVTQSPTHLIKTRGQQVTLRCSSQSGHNTVSWYQQALGQGPQFIFQYYREEENGRGNFPPRFSGLQFPNYSSELNVNALELDDSALYLCASSAGPYEQYFGPGTRLTVT.

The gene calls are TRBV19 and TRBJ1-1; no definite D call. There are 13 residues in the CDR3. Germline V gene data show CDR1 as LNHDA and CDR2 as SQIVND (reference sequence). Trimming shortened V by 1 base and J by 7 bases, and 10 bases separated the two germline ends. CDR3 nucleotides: TGTGCCAGTAGTATAGGGGTTTGGAGTGAAGCTTTCTTT. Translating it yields CASSIGVWSEAFF.

CDR3 DNA: TGTGCCAGCAGTCCCGGGACAGGGAACACTGAAGCTTTCTTT. As protein: CASSPGTGNTEAFF. The chain employs TRBV5-6 and TRBJ1-1; 8 bases map to TRBD1. The CDR3 contains 14 residues. Germline V gene sequence: CDR1 SGHDT, CDR2 YYEEEE. V dropped 5 bases and J dropped 1; count of bases not matched to a gene: 4.

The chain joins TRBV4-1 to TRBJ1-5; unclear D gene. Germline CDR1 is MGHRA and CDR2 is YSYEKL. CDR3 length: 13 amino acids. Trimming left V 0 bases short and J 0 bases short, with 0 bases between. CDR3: CASSQDSNQPQHF. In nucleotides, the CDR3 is TGCGCCAGCAGCCAAGATAGCAATCAGCCCCAGCATTTT.

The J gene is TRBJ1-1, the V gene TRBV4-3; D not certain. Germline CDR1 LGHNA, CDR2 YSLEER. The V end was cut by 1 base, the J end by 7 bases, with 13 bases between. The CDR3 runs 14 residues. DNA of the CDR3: TGCGCCAGCAGCCAAGTCGAAACGACATTTGAAGCTTTCTTT. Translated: CASSQVETTFEAFF.

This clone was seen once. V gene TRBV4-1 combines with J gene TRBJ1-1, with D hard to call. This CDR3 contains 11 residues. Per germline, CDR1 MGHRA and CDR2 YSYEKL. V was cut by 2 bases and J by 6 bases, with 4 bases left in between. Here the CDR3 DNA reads TGCGCCAGCAGCCAACAGGCTGAAGCTTTCTTT. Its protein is CASSQQAEAFF.

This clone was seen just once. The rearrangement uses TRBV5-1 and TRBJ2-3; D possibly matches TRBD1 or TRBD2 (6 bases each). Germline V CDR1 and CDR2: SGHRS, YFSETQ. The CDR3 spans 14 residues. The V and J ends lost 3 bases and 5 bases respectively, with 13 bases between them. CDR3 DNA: TGCGCCAGCAGCTCCACGGGGGCCGGAGATACGCAGTATTTT. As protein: CASSSTGAGDTQYF.

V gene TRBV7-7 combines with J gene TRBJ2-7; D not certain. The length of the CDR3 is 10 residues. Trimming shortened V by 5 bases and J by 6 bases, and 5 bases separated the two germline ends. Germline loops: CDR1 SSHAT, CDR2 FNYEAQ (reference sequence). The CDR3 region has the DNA TGTGCCAGCAGCATTACCGAGCAGTACTTC. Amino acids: CASSITEQYF.

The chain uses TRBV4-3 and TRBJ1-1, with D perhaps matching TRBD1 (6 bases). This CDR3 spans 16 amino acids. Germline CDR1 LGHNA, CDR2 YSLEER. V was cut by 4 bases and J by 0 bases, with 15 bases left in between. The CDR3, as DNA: TGCGCCAGCAGCCCAATGGGGGGGCACATGAACACTGAAGCTTTCTTT. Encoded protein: CASSPMGGHMNTEAFF.

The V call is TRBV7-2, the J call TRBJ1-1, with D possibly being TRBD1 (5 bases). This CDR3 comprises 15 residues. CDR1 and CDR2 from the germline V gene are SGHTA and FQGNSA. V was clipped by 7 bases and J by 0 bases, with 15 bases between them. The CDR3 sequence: CASIPPAQVNTEAFF. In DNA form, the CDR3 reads TGTGCCAGCATCCCTCCGGCACAGGTGAACACTGAAGCTTTCTTT.

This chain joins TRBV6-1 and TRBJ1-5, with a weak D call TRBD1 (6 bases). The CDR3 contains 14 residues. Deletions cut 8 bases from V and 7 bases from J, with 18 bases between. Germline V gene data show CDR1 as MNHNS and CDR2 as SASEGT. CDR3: CASRRTGLLQPQHF. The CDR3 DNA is TGTGCCAGCCGCCGTACAGGGCTTCTCCAGCCCCAGCATTTT.

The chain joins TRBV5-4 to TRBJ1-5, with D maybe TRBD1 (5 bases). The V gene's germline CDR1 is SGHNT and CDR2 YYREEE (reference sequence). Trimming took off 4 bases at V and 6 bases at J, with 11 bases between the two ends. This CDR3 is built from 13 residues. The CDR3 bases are TGTGCCAGCAGCCCGGGGGGGGGTCAGCCCCAGCATTTT. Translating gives CASSPGGGQPQHF.

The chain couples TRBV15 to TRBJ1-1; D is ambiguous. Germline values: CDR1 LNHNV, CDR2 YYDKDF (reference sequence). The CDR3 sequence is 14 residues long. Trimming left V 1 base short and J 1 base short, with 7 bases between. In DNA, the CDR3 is TGTGCCACCAGCAGAGGATGGGGGAACACTGAAGCTTTCTTT. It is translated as CATSRGWGNTEAFF. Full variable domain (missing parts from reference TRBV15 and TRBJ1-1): DAMVIQNPRYQVTQFGKPVTLSCSQTLNHNVMYWYQQKSSQAPKLLFHYYDKDFNNEADTPDNFQSRRPNTSFCFLDIRSPGLGDTAMYLCATSRGWGNTEAFFGQGTRLTVV.

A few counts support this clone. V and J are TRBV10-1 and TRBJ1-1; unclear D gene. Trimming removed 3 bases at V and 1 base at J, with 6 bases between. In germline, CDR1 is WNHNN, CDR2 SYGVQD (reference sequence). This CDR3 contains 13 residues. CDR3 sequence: CASSELENTEAFF. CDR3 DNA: TGCGCCAGCAGTGAATTAGAGAACACTGAAGCTTTCTTT.

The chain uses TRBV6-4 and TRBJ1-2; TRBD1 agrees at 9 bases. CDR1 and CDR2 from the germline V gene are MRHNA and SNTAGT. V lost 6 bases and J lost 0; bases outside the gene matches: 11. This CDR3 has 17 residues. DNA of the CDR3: TGTGCCAGCAGCCCGCCGGGACAGGGATACGCTAACTATGGCTACACCTTC. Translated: CASSPPGQGYANYGYTF.

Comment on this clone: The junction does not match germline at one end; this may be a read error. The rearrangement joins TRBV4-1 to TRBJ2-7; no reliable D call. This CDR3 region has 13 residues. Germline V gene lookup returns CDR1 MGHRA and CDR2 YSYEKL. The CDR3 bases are TGCGCCAGCAGCCAAGGGACGCTTTACGGGCAGTACTTC. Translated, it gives CASSQGTLYGQYF.

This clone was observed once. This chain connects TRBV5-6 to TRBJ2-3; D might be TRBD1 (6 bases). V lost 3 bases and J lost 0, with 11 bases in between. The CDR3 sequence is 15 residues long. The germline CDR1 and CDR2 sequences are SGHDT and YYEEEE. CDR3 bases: TGTGCCAGCAGCTGGGACACGGCTAGCACAGATACGCAGTATTTT. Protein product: CASSWDTASTDTQYF.

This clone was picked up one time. The CDR3 here is CASSEGQGFDGYTF. In DNA, the CDR3 is TGTGCCAGCAGTGAAGGACAGGGGTTCGATGGCTACACCTTC. The genes are TRBV6-1 and TRBJ1-2, with 8 nucleotides matching TRBD1. Germline lookup yields CDR1 MNHNS and CDR2 SASEGT. Losses at the gene ends were 1 base for V and 6 bases for J; bases not matched to a gene: 4. The CDR3 length is 14 residues.

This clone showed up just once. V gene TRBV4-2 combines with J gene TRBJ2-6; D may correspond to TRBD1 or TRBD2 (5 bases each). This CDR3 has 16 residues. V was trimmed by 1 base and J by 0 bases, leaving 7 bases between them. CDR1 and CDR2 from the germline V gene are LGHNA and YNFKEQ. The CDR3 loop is CASSQVGVSGANVLTF. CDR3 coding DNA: TGTGCCAGCAGCCAAGTGGGGGTCTCTGGGGCCAACGTCCTGACTTTC.

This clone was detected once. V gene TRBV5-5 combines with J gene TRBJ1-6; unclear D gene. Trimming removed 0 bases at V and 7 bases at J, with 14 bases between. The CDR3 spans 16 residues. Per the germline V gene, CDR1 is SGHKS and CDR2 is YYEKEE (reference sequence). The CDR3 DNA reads TGTGCCAGCAGCTTGGTGCGGGCTCAGAGGAATTCACCCCTCCACTTT. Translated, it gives CASSLVRAQRNSPLHF.

CDR3 nucleotide sequence: TGCGCCAGCAGCTTGCTACCAGGGCCCTACGAGCAGTACTTC. Protein product: CASSLLPGPYEQYF. The chain uses TRBV5-1 and TRBJ2-7; a possible D gene is TRBD1 (5 bases). CDR1 is SGHRS, CDR2 YFSETQ, per germline. V shed 1 base and J shed 2 bases, with 10 bases lying between them. This CDR3 spans 14 amino acids.

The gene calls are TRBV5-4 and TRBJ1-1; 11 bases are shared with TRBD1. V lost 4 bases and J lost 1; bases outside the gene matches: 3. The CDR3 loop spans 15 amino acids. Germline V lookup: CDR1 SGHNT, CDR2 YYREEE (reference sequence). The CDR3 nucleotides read TGTGCCAGCAGCGCCGGGACAGGGGGGAACACTGAAGCTTTCTTT. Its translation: CASSAGTGGNTEAFF.

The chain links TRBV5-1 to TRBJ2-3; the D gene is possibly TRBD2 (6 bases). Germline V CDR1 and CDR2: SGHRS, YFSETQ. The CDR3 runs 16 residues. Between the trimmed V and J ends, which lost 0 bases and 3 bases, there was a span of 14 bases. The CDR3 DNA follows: TGCGCCAGCAGCTTGGGGCACGCTGCGGGGACAGATACGCAGTATTTT. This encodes CASSLGHAAGTDTQYF.